The clone carrying this T cell receptor (beta chain) was observed a single time. This entry is derived from a study of control samples from healthy donors and cancer patients. Trimming shortened V by 2 bases and J by 0 bases, and 11 bases separated the two germline ends. The germline CDR1 and CDR2 sequences are LNHDA and SQIVND (reference sequence). The CDR3 consists of 16 residues. The assay was immunoSEQ multiplex PCR, and TCRdb's table has in-frame clones only and misses some. The data contain approximately 110,000 clones, 83% of them singletons. This chain links TRBV19 with TRBJ1-5, with a possible D match to TRBD1 (6 bases). The receptor comes from a woman aged 45-65 years in good health. The specimen sequenced was blood. CDR3 protein: CASSISGDDSNQPQHF. The CDR3 DNA is TGTGCCAGTAGTATATCAGGGGATGATAGCAATCAGCCCCAGCATTTT.